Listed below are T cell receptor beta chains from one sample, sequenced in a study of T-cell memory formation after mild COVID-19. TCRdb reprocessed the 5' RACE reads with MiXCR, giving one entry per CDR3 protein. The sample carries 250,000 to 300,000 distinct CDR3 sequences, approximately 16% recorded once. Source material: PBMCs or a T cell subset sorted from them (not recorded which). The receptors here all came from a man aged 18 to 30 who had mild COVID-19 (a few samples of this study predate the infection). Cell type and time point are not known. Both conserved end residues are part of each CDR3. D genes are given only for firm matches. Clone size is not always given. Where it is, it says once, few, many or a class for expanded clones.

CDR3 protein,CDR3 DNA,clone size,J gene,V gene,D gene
CASSLQTGAGYEQYF,TGTGCCAGCAGCCTCCAGACAGGGGCAGGTTACGAGCAGTACTTC,-,TRBJ2-7,TRBV4-2,TRBD1
CASSPSNGHQTQYF,TGTGCCAGCAGTCCCTCCAACGGTCATCAGACCCAGTACTTC,few,TRBJ2-5,TRBV28,-
CASSFQWGEETQYF,TGTGCTAGCAGCTTTCAATGGGGGGAAGAGACCCAGTACTTC,few,TRBJ2-5,TRBV7-7,-
CASSQDGSGDETQYF,TGCGCCAGCAGCCAAGATGGTTCCGGAGATGAGACCCAGTACTTC,few,TRBJ2-5,TRBV4-1,-
CASSWDRGAEAFF,TGTGCCAGCAGCTGGGACAGGGGGGCTGAAGCTTTCTTT,-,TRBJ1-1,TRBV5-4,TRBD1
CASSLDLNEQYF,TGTGCCAGCAGCTTAGATCTCAACGAGCAGTACTTC,-,TRBJ2-7,TRBV7-9,-
CASSGAGNTIYF,TGCGCCAGCAGTGGGGCTGGAAACACCATATATTTT,-,TRBJ1-3,TRBV5-1,-
CASSFTPGEAFF,TGTGCCAGCAGTTTCACCCCGGGGGAAGCTTTCTTT,-,TRBJ1-1,TRBV12-3/TRBV12-4,-
CASMEGTDTQYF,TGTGCCAGCATGGAGGGCACAGATACGCAGTATTTT,many,TRBJ2-3,TRBV28,-
CASSQVSKPLNEQFF,TGCGCCAGCAGCCAAGTTTCTAAACCTCTCAATGAGCAGTTCTTC,many,TRBJ2-1,TRBV4-3,-
CASSLAKGYGYTF,TGCGCCAGCAGCTTGGCCAAGGGATATGGCTACACCTTC,-,TRBJ1-2,TRBV5-1,-
CASGVTGGKNIQYF,TGTGCCAGCGGTGTGACGGGGGGGAAAAACATTCAGTACTTC,few,TRBJ2-4,TRBV27,TRBD2
CATDPDGTSTDTQYF,TGTGCCACCGACCCGGACGGGACTAGCACAGATACGCAGTATTTT,-,TRBJ2-3,TRBV10-3,-
CASSLARGRAVNIQYF,TGCGCCAGCAGCTTGGCCCGTGGCAGGGCGGTAAACATTCAGTACTTC,few,TRBJ2-4,TRBV5-1,-
CASSLPTRNTEAFF,TGTGCCAGCAGCCTGCCGACAAGGAACACTGAAGCTTTCTTT,few,TRBJ1-1,TRBV11-1,-
CASSPNGLAGGQYQETQYF,TGTGCCAGCAGCCCCAACGGACTAGCGGGGGGCCAGTACCAAGAGACCCAGTACTTC,few,TRBJ2-5,TRBV7-9,TRBD2
CSVEQGATNTEAFF,TGCAGCGTAGAACAGGGGGCAACTAACACTGAAGCTTTCTTT,few,TRBJ1-1,TRBV29-1,TRBD1
CASSYLAGGPATGELFF,TGTGCCAGCAGTTACCTAGCGGGGGGGCCGGCCACCGGGGAGCTGTTTTTT,-,TRBJ2-2,TRBV6-5,TRBD2
CATRQGAGYTF,TGTGCCACCAGACAGGGGGCTGGCTACACCTTC,few,TRBJ1-2,TRBV24-1,TRBD1
CASSATGTNNSPLHF,TGTGCCAGCAGCGCCACCGGGACAAATAATTCACCCCTCCACTTT,-,TRBJ1-6,TRBV7-2,-
CASSLGDRSYEQYF,TGCGCCAGCAGCTTGGGGGACAGATCCTACGAGCAGTACTTC,many,TRBJ2-7,TRBV5-1,TRBD1
CASSLPAGGSGSTDTQYF,TGCGCCAGCAGCTTACCAGCGGGGGGGTCAGGAAGCACAGATACGCAGTATTTT,-,TRBJ2-3,TRBV4-3,TRBD2
CASTTGNSPLHF,TGTGCCAGCACCACGGGGAATTCACCCCTCCACTTT,few,TRBJ1-6,TRBV7-6,-
CASSPSGESSYEQYF,TGCGCCAGCAGCCCTAGCGGGGAGAGCTCCTACGAGCAGTACTTC,few,TRBJ2-7,TRBV5-1,TRBD2
CASSLAGRPYEQYF,TGTGCCAGCAGCTTAGCCGGCAGGCCTTACGAGCAGTACTTC,few,TRBJ2-7,TRBV11-2,-
CASSLAPRVSF,TGTGCCAGCAGCTTGGCCCCTCGGGTGAGCTTT,-,TRBJ1-1,TRBV5-6,-